The entry that follows covers one TCR beta chain sequence. It lacks a known antigen. No base-level quality is on record; no much larger clone is a single base apart. This specimen includes other DNA sequences encoding the same CDR3. This entry comes from a study of T cell responses to AZD1222 COVID-19 vaccine (dated by TCRdb to 2020 to 2022). Some background on the complete study: Because spike-specific TCR depth and breadth did not differ between the two schedules, AZD1222 recipients who got a second dose at roughly 4 weeks were pooled with those who got a second dose at roughly 12 weeks. TCR sequencing covered roughly 230 trial participants: 207 given two doses of AZD1222 and approximately 26 given two doses of MenACWY control vaccine. Trial participants were enrolled by age into 18-55, 56-69 and 70-plus year subgroups, with approximately 160, 26 and 62 TCR-sequenced participants respectively.

The CDR3 contains 11 residues, cysteine and phenylalanine counted. The kept DNA is CDR3 alone, 33 bases in frame from the first base. V and J lose 2 bases and 0 bases, and a span of 1 base separates them. According to the germline V gene (reference sequence), CDR1 reads DFQATT and CDR2 reads SNEGSKA. The CDR3 regions of human TCRbeta chains were analyzed by immunosequencing. The authors processed their data as follows. Repertoire TCRs were checked for matches against a reference library of SARS-CoV-2-specific TCRs that had been generated using the MIRA antigen-specificity platform. Breadth meant the fraction of unique TCRs that were SARS-CoV-2-associated, whereas depth meant the fraction of total T cells that were SARS-CoV-2-associated. Using the MIRA data, every spike-specific TCR was mapped to the spike region that the TCR reacted to and assigned to either a CD4 or a CD8 class. Log10-transformed breadth and depth values were compared by one-way ANOVA with Sidak's multiple comparisons tests. Here the immuneACCESS table is served through TCRdb, limited to in-frame sequences with V and J called. Missing clones are a known gap in these copies; in checked studies unresolved V genes cover under half, and the rest lacks a known reason. Clone size and the V and J calls come from that table; the DNA yielded D and trimming. In all, the sample holds roughly 100,000 clones, and about 87% of those were seen once. Roughly 20% of the sample is in the top ten clones.

Points the paper makes about the study in general: Reportedly, almost half of the unique spike-specific TCRs recognized epitopes lying outside the regions that are mutated in the B.1.351 and B.1.1.7 variants. Because no samples from the day 14 peak response were available, repertoires could be characterized only after the peak T cell response. Conclusions about previously exposed vaccinees are limited, since just a handful of AZD1222 recipients were seropositive for SARS-CoV-2 at baseline. In the small 56-69-year group, the increase in depth fell short of significance, most likely because of low power. Spike-specific TCR breadth and depth rose significantly after two AZD1222 doses compared with day 0 and with MenACWY recipients. Vaccine-associated CD4 TCRs spanned the whole spike protein, with dominant responses in regions 160-218 and 743-854. Participants were mostly white British and included more females than males, and it was suggested by the authors that clonal diversity may have been underestimated.

Reading the label with the study, this specimen's time point is: baseline before first vaccination. Samples from vaccinated people were obtained from the UK trials COV001 and COV002, which included a single-blind randomized controlled phase 2/3 trial of AZD1222 (ChAdOx1 nCoV-19) in healthy adults. Trial participant PBMC samples were collected at day 0 and day 28 after the second dose for TCRbeta chain sequencing. This receptor was taken from an adult in good health. The rearrangement joined TRBV20-1 to TRBJ1-1; the D gene remains uncertain. The source material was peripheral blood, sampled on day 0 of AZD1222 vaccination. The CDR3 reads as follows: CSARLNTEAFF. DNA sequence: TGCAGTGCTAGATTGAACACTGAAGCTTTCTTT.